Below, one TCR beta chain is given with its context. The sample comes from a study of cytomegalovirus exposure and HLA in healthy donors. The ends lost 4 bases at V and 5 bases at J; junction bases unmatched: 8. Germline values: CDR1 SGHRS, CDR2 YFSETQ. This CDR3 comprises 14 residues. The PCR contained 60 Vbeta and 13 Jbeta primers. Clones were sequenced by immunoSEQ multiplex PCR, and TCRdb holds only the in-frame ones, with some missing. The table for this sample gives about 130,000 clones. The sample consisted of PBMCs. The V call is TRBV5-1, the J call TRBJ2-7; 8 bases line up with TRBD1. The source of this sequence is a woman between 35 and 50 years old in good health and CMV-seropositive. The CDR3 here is CASSARDRYHEQYF. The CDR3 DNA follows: TGCGCCAGCAGCGCCCGGGACAGGTACCACGAGCAGTACTTC.